Detailed here is one TCR beta chain. Study processing details: It was from reference gene primer amplification that nucleated cell counts were estimated. Profiled with immunoSEQ multiplex PCR; TCRdb holds only in-frame clones, not every one. The D gene and trimming were derived from the DNA, and the V and J assignments and clone size from that table. The data hold 150,000 to 200,000 clones, with about 86% observed a single time. V lost 5 bases and J 4 bases, leaving 24 bases between the germline ends. This CDR3 is 17 amino acids long. Germline V gene lookup returns CDR1 MNHEY and CDR2 SMNVEV (reference sequence). This entry belongs to a study of blood T cell repertoires in COVID-19. Study context: The origin of the acute and convalescent COVID-19 samples was the United States, Italy and Spain. PBMCs, B-cell-depleted T cells, or T cells provided the cDNA or gDNA that made up the material.

The chain has TRBV27 and TRBJ2-7; possible D gene TRBD1, 6 bases. Material: peripheral blood. The source of this sequence is a man between 60 and 75 years old with acute or convalescent COVID-19. CDR3 sequence (DNA): TGTGCCAGCAGTCCGCGACAGGTCCCACCGAGGATTTACGAGCAGTACTTC. It is translated as CASSPRQVPPRIYEQYF.